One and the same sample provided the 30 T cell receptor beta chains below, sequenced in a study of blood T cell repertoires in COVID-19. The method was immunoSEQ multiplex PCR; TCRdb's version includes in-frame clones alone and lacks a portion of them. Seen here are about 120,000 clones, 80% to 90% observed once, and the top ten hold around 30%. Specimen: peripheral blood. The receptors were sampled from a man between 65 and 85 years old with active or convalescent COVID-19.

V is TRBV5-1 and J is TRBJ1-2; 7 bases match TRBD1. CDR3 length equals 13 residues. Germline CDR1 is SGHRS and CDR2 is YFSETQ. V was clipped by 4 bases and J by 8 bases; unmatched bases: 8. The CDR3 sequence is CASSRDRVKGYTF. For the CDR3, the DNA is TGCGCCAGCAGCCGAGACAGGGTAAAAGGCTACACCTTC.

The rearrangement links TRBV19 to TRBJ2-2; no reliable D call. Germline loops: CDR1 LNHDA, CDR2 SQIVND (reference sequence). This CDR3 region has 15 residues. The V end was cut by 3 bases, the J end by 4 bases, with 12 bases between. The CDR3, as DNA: TGTGCCAGTAGTATTAAGGCAGGATCCACCGGGGAGCTGTTTTTT. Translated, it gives CASSIKAGSTGELFF.

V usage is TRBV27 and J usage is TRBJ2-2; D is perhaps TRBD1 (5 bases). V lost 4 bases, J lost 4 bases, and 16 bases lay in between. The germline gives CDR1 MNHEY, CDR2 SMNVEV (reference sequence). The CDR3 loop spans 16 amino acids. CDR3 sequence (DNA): TGTGCCAGCAGTTCGCGACAGACGATGGGCACCGGGGAGCTGTTTTTT. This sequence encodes CASSSRQTMGTGELFF.

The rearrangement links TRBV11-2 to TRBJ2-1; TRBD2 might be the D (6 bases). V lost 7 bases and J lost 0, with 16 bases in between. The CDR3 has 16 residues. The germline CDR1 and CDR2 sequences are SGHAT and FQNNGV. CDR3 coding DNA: TGTGCCAGCACCGCGGCGGGGCTGAGCTCCTACAATGAGCAGTTCTTC. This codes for CASTAAGLSSYNEQFF.

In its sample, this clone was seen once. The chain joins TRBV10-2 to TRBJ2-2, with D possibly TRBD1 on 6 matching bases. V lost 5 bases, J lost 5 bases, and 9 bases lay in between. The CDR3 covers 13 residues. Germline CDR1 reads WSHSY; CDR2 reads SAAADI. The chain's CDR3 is CASSPQGTGELFF. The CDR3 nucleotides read TGCGCCAGCAGTCCACAGGGAACCGGGGAGCTGTTTTTT.

CDR3: CASSPRDTSWETQYF. Written as DNA, the CDR3 is TGTGCCAGCTCACCAAGGGACACCTCTTGGGAGACCCAGTACTTC. The chain couples TRBV18 to TRBJ2-5, with a weak D call TRBD1 (6 bases). V was trimmed by 2 bases and J by 5 bases, leaving 15 bases between them. The CDR3 covers 15 residues. The germline V gene encodes CDR1 KGHSH and CDR2 LQKENI. Variable domain in full (rest from reference TRBV18 and TRBJ2-5): NAGVMQNPRHLVRRRGQEARLRCSPMKGHSHVYWYRQLPEEGLKFMVYLQKENIIDESGMPKERFSAEFPKEGPSILRIQQVVRGDSAAYFCASSPRDTSWETQYFGPGTRLLVL.

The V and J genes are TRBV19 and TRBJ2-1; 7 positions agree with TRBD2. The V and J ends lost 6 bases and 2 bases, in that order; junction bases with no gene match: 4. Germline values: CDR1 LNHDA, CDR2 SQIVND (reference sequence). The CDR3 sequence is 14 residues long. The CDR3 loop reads CASSSSGTYNEQFF. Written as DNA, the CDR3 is TGTGCCAGTAGCTCTAGCGGTACCTACAATGAGCAGTTCTTC.

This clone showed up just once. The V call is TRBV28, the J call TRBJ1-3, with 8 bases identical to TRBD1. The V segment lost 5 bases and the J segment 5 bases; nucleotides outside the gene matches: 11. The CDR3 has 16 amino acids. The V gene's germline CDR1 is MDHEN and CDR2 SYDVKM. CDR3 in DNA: TGTGCCAGCAGTGCCACTCGACAGGGGAGAAGAAACACCATATATTTT. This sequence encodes CASSATRQGRRNTIYF. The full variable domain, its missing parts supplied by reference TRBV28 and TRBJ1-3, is DVKVTQSSRYLVKRTGEKVFLECVQDMDHENMFWYRQDPGLGLRLIYFSYDVKMKEKGDIPEGYSVSREKKERFSLILESASTNQTSMYLCASSATRQGRRNTIYFGEGSWLTVV.

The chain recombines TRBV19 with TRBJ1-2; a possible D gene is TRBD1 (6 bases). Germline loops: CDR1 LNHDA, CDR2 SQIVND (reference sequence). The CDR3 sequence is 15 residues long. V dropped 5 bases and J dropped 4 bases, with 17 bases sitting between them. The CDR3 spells CASSPQGQGRYGYTF. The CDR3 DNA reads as TGTGCCAGTAGTCCCCAGGGGCAGGGGCGCTATGGCTACACCTTC.

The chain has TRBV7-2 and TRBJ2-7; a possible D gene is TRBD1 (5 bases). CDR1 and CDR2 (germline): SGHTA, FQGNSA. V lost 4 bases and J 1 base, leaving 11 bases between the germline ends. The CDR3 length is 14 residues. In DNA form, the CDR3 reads TGTGCCAGCAGCTCCTTGGACACTTCCTACGAGCAGTACTTC. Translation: CASSSLDTSYEQYF.

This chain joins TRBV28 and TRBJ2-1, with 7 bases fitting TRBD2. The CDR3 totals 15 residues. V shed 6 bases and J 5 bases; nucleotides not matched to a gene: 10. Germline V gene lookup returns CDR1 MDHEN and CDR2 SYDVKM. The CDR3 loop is CASSSAGLVNNEQFF. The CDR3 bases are TGTGCCAGCAGCTCAGCGGGGCTGGTCAACAATGAGCAGTTCTTC.

DNA of the CDR3: TGTGCCAGCAGCGTAGGACTAGCGGGCACAGATACGCAGTATTTT. It translates to CASSVGLAGTDTQYF. This chain joins TRBV9 and TRBJ2-3; TRBD2 agrees at 9 bases. This CDR3 contains 15 residues. In germline, CDR1 is SGDLS, CDR2 YYNGEE. V was clipped by 0 bases and J by 1 base; unmatched bases: 0.

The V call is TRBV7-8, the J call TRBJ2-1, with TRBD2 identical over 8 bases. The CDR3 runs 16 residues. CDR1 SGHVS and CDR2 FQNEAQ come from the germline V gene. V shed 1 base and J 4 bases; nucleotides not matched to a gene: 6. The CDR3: CASSLVVASGYNEQFF. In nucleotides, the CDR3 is TGTGCCAGCAGCTTAGTAGTTGCTAGCGGGTACAATGAGCAGTTCTTC.

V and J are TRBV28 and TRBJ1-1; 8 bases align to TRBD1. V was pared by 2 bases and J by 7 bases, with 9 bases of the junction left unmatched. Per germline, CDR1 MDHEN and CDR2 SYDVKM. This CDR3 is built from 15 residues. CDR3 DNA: TGTGCCAGCAGTTTAAGGGGACAGGAGATTAATGAAGCTTTCTTT. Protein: CASSLRGQEINEAFF.

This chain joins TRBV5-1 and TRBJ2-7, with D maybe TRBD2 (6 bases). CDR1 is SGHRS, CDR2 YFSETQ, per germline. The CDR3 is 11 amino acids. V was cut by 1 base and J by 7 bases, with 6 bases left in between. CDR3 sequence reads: CASSLREEQYF. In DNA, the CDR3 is TGCGCCAGCAGCTTGCGGGAGGAGCAGTACTTC.

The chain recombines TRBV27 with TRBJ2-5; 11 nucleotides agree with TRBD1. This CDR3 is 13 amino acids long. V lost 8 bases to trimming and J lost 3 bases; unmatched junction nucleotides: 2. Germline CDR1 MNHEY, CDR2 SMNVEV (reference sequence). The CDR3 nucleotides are TGTGCCAGCCAGGGACAGGGGGAAGAGACCCAGTACTTC. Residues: CASQGQGEETQYF.

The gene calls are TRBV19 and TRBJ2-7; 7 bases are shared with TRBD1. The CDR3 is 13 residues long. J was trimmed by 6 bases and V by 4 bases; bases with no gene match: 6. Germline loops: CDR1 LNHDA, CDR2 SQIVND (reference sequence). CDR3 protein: CASSTQTGSEQYF. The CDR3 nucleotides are TGTGCCAGTAGTACACAGACAGGGAGCGAGCAGTACTTC. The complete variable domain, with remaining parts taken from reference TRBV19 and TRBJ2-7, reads DGGITQSPKYLFRKEGQNVTLSCEQNLNHDAMYWYRQDPGQGLRLIYYSQIVNDFQKGDIAEGYSVSREKKESFPLTVTSAQKNPTAFYLCASSTQTGSEQYFGPGTRLTVT.

This CDR3 reads CASSYSAGIGEKLFF. For the CDR3, the DNA is TGTGCCAGCAGTTACTCGGCGGGCATCGGTGAAAAACTGTTTTTT. The chain combines TRBV6-6 with TRBJ1-4; D gene uncertain. The germline CDR1 and CDR2 sequences are MNHNY and SVGAGI (reference sequence). The length of the CDR3 is 15 residues. Trimming left V 0 bases short and J 7 bases short, with 12 bases between.

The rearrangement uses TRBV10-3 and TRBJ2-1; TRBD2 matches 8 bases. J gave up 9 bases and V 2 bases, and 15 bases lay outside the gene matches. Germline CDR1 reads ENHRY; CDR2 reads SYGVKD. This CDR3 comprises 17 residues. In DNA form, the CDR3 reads TGTGCCATCAGTGAGGTGGCTAGCGGGTCCCTAGAAAGTGAGCAGTTCTTC. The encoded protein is CAISEVASGSLESEQFF.

The CDR3 bases are TGTGCCAGCAGACAAGACACTGAAGCTTTCTTT. The encoded protein is CASRQDTEAFF. The chain employs TRBV6-4 and TRBJ1-1; D gene ambiguous. Germline values: CDR1 MRHNA, CDR2 SNTAGT. V lost 6 bases and J lost 3, with 5 bases in between. The CDR3 loop spans 11 amino acids.

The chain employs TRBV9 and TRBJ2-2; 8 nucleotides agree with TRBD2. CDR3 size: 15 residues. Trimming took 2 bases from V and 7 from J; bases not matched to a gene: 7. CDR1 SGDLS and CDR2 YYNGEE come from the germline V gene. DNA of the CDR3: TGTGCCAGCAGCGTGGCGGGGGGCGAGTACGGGGAGCTGTTTTTT. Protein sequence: CASSVAGGEYGELFF.

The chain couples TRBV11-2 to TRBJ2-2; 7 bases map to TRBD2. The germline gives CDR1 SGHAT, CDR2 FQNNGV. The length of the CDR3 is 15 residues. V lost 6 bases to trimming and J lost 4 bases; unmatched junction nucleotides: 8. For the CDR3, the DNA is TGTGCCAGCAGTCGCTGGGAGGGTGGCACCGGGGAGCTGTTTTTT. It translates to CASSRWEGGTGELFF.

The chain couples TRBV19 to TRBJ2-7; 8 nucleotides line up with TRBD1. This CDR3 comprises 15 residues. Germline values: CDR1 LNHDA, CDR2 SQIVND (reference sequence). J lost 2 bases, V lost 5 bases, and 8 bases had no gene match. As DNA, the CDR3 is TGTGCCAGTAGTCCCGACAGGGGAAGAGCCTACGAGCAGTACTTC. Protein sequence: CASSPDRGRAYEQYF.

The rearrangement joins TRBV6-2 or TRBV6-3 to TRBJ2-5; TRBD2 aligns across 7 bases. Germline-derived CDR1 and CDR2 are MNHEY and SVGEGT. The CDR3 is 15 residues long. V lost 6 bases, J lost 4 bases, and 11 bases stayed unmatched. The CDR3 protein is CASSDPPPGGETQYF. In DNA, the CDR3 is TGTGCCAGCAGCGATCCCCCGCCGGGGGGAGAGACCCAGTACTTC.

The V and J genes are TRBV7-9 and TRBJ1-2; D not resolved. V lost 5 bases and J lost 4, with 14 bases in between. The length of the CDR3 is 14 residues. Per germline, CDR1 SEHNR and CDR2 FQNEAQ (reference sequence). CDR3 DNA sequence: TGTGCCAGCAGCCCCGTGGAGGACCGCTATGGCTACACCTTC. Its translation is CASSPVEDRYGYTF.

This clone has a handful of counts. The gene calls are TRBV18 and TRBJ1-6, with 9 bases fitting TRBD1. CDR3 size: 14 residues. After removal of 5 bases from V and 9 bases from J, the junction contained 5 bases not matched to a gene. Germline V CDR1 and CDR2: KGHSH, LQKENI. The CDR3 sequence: CASSYGTGSSPLHF. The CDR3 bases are TGTGCCAGCTCATACGGGACAGGGTCTTCACCCCTCCACTTT.

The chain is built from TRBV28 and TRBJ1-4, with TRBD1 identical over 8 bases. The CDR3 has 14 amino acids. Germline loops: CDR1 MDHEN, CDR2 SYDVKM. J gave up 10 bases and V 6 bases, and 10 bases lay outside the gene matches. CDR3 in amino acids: CASRLDRERGKLFF. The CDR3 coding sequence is TGTGCCAGCAGACTGGACAGGGAAAGGGGAAAACTGTTTTTT.

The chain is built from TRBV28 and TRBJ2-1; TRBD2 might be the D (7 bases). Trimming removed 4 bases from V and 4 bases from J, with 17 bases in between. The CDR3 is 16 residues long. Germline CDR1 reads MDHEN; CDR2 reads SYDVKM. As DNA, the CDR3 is TGTGCCAGCAGTTCCCTTGGGGGGGCGCAGTACAATGAGCAGTTCTTC. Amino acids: CASSSLGGAQYNEQFF.

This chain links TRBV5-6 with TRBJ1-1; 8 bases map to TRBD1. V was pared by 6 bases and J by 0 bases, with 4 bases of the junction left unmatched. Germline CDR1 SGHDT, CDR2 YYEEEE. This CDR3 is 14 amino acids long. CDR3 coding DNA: TGTGCCAGCACCAAGGACAGGGTGAACACTGAAGCTTTCTTT. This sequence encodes CASTKDRVNTEAFF.

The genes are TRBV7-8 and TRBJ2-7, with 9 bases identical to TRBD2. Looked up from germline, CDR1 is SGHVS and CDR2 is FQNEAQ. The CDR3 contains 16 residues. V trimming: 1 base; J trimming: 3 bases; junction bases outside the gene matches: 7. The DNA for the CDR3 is TGTGCCAGCAGCTTAGGCACTAGCGGGTATAGCTACGAGCAGTACTTC. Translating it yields CASSLGTSGYSYEQYF.